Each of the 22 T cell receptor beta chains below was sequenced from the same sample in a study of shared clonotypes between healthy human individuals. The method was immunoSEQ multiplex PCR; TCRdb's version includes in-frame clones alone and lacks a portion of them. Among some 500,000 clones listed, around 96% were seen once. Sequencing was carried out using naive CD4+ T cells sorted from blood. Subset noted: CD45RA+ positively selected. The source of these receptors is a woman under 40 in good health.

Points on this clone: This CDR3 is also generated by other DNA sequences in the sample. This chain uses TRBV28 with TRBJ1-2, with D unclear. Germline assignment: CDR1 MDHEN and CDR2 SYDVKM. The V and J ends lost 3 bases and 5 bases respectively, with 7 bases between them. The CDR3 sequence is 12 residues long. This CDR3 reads CASSFGQYGYTF. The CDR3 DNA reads TGTGCCAGCAGTTTTGGCCAGTATGGCTACACCTTC.

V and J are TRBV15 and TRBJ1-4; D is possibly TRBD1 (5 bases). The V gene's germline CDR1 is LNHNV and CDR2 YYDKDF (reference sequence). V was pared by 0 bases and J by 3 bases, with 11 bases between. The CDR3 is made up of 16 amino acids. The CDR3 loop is CATSRDGTTPNEKLFF. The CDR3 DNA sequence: TGTGCCACCAGCAGAGATGGGACGACCCCTAATGAAAAACTGTTTTTT.

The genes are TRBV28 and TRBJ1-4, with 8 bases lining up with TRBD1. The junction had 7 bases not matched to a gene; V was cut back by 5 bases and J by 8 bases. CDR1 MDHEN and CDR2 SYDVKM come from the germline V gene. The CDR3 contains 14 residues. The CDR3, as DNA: TGTGCCAGCAGTCCCGGCAGGGGGCGCGAAAAACTGTTTTTT. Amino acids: CASSPGRGREKLFF. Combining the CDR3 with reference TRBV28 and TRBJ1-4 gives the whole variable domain DVKVTQSSRYLVKRTGEKVFLECVQDMDHENMFWYRQDPGLGLRLIYFSYDVKMKEKGDIPEGYSVSREKKERFSLILESASTNQTSMYLCASSPGRGREKLFFGSGTQLSVL.

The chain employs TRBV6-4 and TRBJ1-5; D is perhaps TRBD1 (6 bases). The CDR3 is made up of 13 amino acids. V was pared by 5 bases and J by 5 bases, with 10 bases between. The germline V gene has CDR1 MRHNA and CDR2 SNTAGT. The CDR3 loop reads CASSPQGDQPQHF. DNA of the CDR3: TGTGCCAGCAGTCCACAGGGAGATCAGCCCCAGCATTTT.

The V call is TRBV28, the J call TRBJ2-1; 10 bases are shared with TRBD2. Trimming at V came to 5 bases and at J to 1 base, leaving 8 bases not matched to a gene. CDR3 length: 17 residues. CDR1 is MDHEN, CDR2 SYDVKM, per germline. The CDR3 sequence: CASSSLAGALSYNEQFF. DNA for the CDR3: TGTGCCAGCAGTAGCCTAGCGGGAGCCCTTTCCTACAATGAGCAGTTCTTC.

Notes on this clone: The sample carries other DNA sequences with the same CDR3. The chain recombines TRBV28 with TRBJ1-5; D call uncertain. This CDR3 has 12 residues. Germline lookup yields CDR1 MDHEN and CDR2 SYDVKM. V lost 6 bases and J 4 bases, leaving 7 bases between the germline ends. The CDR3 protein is CASSGGNQPQHF. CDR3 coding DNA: TGTGCCAGCAGCGGCGGAAATCAGCCCCAGCATTTT.

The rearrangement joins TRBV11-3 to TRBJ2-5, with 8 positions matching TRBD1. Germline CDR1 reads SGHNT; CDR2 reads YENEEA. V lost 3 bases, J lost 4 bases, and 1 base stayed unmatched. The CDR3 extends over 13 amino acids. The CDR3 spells CASSFGTGETQYF. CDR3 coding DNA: TGTGCCAGCAGCTTCGGGACAGGAGAGACCCAGTACTTC.

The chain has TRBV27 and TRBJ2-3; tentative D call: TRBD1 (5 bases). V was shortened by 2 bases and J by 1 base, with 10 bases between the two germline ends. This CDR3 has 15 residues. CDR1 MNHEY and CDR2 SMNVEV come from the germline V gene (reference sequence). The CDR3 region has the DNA TGTGCCAGCAGTTTACTAGGGGAACGCACAGATACGCAGTATTTT. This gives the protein CASSLLGERTDTQYF.

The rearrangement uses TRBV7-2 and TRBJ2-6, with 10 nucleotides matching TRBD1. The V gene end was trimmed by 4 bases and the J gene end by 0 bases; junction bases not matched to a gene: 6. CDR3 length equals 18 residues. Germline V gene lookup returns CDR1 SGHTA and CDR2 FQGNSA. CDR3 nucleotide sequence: TGTGCCAGCAGCTCCCGGGACAGGGGCCTCTCTGGGGCCAACGTCCTGACTTTC. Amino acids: CASSSRDRGLSGANVLTF.

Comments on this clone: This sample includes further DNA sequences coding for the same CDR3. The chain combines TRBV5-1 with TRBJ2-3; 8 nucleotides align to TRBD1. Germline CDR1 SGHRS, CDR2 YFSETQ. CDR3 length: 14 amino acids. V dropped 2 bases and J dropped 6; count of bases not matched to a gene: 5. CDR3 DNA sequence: TGCGCCAGCAGCTTTGGACAGGGTGGGGATACGCAGTATTTT. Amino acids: CASSFGQGGDTQYF. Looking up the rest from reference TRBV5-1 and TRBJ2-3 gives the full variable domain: KAGVTQTPRYLIKTRGQQVTLSCSPISGHRSVSWYQQTPGQGLQFLFEYFSETQRNKGNFPGRFSGRQFSNSRSEMNVSTLELGDSALYLCASSFGQGGDTQYFGPGTRLTVL.

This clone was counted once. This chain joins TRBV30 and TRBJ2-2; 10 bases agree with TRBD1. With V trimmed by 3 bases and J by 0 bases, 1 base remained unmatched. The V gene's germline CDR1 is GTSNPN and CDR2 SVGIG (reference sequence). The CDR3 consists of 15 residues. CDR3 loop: CAWRTGGANTGELFF. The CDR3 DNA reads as TGTGCCTGGAGGACAGGGGGCGCGAACACCGGGGAGCTGTTTTTT.

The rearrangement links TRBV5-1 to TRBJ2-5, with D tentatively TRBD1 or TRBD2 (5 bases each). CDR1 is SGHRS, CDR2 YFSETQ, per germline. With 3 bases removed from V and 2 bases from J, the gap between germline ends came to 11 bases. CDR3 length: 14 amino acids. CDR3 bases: TGCGCCAGCAGCTCGGGACCCGCACAAGAGACCCAGTACTTC. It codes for CASSSGPAQETQYF.

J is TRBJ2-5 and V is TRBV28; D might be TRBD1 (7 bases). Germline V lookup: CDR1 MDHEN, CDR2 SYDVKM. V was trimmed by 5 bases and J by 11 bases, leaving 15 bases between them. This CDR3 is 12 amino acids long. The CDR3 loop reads CASSIQGGEQYF. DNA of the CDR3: TGTGCCAGCAGTATCCAGGGGGGAGAGCAGTACTTC.

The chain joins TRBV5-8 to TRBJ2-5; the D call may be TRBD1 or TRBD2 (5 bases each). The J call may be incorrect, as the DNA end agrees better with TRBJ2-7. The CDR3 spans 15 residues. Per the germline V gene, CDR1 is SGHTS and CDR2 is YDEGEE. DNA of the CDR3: TGTGCCAGAGTCGAACCGGGACGGGGCTCCTACGAGCAGTACTTC. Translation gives CARVEPGRGSYEQYF.

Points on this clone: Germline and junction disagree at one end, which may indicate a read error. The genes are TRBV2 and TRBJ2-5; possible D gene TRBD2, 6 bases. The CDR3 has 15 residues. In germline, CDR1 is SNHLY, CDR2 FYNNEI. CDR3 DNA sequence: TGTGCCAGCCTCTCGAACAGCCTAAGTCTCGGGACTCCTCACTTC. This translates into CASLSNSLSLGTPHF.

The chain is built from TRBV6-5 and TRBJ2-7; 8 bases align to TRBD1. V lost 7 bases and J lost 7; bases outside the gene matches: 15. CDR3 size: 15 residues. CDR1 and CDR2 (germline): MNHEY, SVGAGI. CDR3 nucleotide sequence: TGTGCCAGCAAAAAGGGGCAGGGGGCGCCGGGGGAGCAGTACTTC. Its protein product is CASKKGQGAPGEQYF.

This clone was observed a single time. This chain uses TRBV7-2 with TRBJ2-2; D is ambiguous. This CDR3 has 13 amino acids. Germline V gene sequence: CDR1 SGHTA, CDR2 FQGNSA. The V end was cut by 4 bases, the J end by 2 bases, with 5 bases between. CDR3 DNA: TGTGCCAGCAGCTCCACCAACACCGGGGAGCTGTTTTTT. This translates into CASSSTNTGELFF.

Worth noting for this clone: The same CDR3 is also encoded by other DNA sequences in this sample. Here the CDR3 DNA reads TGTGCCAGTAGTGTACCCCAAGAGACCCAGTACTTC. Translation: CASSVPQETQYF. The rearrangement joins TRBV19 to TRBJ2-5; D not certain. Germline V lookup: CDR1 LNHDA, CDR2 SQIVND (reference sequence). V shed 5 bases and J shed 1 base, with 5 bases lying between them. CDR3 length: 12 residues.

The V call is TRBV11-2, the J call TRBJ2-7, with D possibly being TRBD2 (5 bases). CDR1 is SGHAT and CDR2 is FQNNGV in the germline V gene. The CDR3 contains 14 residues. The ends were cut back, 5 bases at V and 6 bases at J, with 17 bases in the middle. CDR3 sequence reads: CASSLGMELSEQYF. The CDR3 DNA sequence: TGTGCCAGCAGCCTCGGGATGGAGCTTAGCGAGCAGTACTTC.

The CDR3 nucleotides are TGTGCCACCTGGACTAGCTCTGAGAGCTCCTACGAGCAGTACTTC. Encoded protein: CATWTSSESSYEQYF. The chain is built from TRBV28 and TRBJ2-7; 8 positions match TRBD2. CDR1 and CDR2 (germline): MDHEN, SYDVKM. V lost 10 bases and J lost 0; bases outside the gene matches: 11. CDR3 size: 15 residues.

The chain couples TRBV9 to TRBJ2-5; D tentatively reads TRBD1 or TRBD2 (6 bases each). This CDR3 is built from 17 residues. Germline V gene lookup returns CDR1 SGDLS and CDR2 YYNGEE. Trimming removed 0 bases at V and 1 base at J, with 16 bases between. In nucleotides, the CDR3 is TGTGCCAGCAGCGTAGGTCGGCAGGGGAGGACCCAAGAGACCCAGTACTTC. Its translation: CASSVGRQGRTQETQYF.

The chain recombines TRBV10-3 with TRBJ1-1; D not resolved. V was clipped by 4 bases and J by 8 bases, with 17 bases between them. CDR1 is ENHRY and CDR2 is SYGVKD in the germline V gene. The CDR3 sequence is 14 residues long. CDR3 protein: CAISGSASRREAFF. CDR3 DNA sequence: TGTGCCATCAGTGGATCAGCCTCCAGGAGGGAAGCTTTCTTT.